This T cell receptor (beta chain) was documented in a study of blood T cell repertoires in COVID-19. Study summary: PBMCs, B-cell-depleted T cells, or T cells were the source of the cDNA or gDNA that made up the material.

TCRdb's table, derived via immunoSEQ multiplex PCR, lists solely in-frame clones and lacks some. The table lists about 230,000 clones, under 90% of them singletons. The trim removed 5 bases at V and 1 base at J, leaving 5 bases unmatched. The CDR3 is 15 residues long. CDR1 and CDR2 from the germline V gene are SGHAT and FQNNGV. This TCR was sampled from a woman in her twenties or thirties with acute COVID-19. The rearrangement joins TRBV11-2 to TRBJ2-3; 8 bases are a match to TRBD2. Material: PBMCs or T cells enriched from blood (not recorded which). In DNA, the CDR3 is TGTGCCAGCAGCGGTTCGGGGGGGGGCACAGATACGCAGTATTTT. Encoded protein: CASSGSGGGTDTQYF.